This TCR beta chain came from a study of cytomegalovirus exposure and HLA in healthy donors. Notes on this clone: No antigen is known for it.

Broader study findings: Another analysis was done later, and it associated over 15,000 TCR beta sequences with HLA alleles at 0.05 false discovery rate. The authors listed roughly 150 TCR beta chains as cytomegalovirus-associated. There were three CMV-associated chains whose specificity for CMV antigens was confirmed in vitro. Further analysis was carried out later, and it showed several of the most significant clusters appearing linked to common viral pathogens.

J gave up 4 bases and V 2 bases, and 8 bases lay outside the gene matches. This CDR3 region has 16 residues. The germline V gene has CDR1 LGHNA and CDR2 YNFKEQ. The PCR was carried out with 60 Vbeta primers and 13 Jbeta primers. Some clones are missing from TCRdb's copy, which holds only in-frame ones; the method was immunoSEQ multiplex PCR. Here the sample spans 150,000 to 160,000 clones, about 80% being singletons. Material for sequencing was PBMCs. This chain connects TRBV4-2 to TRBJ1-1; 9 bases agree with TRBD1. The receptor's source is a young man in good health and CMV-seropositive. CDR3 coding DNA: TGTGCCAGCAGCCAAATCGGACAGGGGCCGGGCACTGAAGCTTTCTTT. It specifies CASSQIGQGPGTEAFF.